This TCR beta chain emerged from a study of blood T cell repertoires in COVID-19. Turning to the study itself: The study drew acute and convalescent COVID-19 samples from the United States, Italy and Spain.

Germline V gives CDR1 LNHDA, CDR2 SQIVND (reference sequence). This CDR3 is built from 15 residues. Trimming removed 5 bases from V and 3 bases from J, with 16 bases in between. Measured with immunoSEQ multiplex PCR; TCRdb has only the in-frame clones, and not every one. The sample lists 150,000 or so clones, 85% seen once, with approximately 2.7% in the top ten. The origin of this receptor is a woman between 35 and 50 years old with active or convalescent COVID-19. The chain carries TRBV19 and TRBJ1-1, with unresolved D. Sequenced sample: peripheral blood. CDR3 amino acids: CASSRALGGHTEAFF. In DNA, the CDR3 is TGTGCCAGTAGTCGGGCCCTCGGCGGGCACACTGAAGCTTTCTTT.